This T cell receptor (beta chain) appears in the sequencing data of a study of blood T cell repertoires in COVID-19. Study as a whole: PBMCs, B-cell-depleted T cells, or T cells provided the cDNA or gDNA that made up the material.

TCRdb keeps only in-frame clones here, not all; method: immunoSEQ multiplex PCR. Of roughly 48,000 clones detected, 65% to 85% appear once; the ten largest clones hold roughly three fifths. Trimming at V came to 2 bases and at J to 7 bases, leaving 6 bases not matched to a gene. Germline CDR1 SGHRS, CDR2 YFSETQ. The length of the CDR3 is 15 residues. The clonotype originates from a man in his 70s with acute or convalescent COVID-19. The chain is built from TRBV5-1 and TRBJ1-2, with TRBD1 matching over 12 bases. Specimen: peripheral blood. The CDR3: CASSFGTGGNSGYTF. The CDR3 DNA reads TGCGCCAGCAGCTTCGGGACAGGGGGCAACAGTGGCTACACCTTC.